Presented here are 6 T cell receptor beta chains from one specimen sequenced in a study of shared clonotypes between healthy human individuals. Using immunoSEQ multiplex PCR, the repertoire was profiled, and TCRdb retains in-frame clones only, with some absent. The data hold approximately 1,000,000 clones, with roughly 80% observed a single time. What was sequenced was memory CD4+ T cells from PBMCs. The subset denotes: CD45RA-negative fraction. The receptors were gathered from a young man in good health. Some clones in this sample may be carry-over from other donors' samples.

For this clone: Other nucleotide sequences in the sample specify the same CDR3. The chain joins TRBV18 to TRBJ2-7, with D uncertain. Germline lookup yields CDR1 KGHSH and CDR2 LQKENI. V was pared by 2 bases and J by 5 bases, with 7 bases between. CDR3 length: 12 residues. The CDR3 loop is CASSPSGHEQYF. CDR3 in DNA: TGTGCCAGCTCACCATCAGGCCACGAGCAGTACTTC.

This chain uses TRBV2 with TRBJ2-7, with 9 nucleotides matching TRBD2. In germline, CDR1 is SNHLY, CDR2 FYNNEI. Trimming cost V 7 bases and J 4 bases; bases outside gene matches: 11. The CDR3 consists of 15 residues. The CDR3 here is CASTPFGTSRYEQYF. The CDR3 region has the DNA TGTGCCAGCACCCCGTTTGGGACTAGCAGGTACGAGCAGTACTTC.

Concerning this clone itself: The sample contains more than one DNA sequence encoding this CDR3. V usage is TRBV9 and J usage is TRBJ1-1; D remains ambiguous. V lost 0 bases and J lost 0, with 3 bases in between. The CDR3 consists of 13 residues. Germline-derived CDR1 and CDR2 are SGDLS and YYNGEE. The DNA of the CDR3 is TGTGCCAGCAGCGTAGCCTTGAACACTGAAGCTTTCTTT. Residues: CASSVALNTEAFF.

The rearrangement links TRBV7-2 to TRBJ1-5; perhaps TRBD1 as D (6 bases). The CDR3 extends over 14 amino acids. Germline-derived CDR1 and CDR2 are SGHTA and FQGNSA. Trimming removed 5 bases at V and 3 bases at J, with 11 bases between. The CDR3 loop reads CASSLDSINQPQHF. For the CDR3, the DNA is TGTGCCAGCAGCCTGGACAGTATCAATCAGCCCCAGCATTTT.

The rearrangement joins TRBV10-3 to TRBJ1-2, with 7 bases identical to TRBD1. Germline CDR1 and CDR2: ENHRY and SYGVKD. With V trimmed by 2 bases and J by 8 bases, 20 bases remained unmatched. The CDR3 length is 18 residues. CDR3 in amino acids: CAISERAFGQEGRYGYTF. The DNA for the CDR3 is TGTGCCATCAGTGAGCGAGCCTTCGGACAGGAAGGCCGGTACGGCTACACCTTC.

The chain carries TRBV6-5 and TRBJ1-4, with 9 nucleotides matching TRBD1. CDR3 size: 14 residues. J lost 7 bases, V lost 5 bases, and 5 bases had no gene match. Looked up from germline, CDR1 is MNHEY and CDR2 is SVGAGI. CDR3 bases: TGTGCCAGCAGTCGGGACAGGGCGAGTGAAAAACTGTTTTTT. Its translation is CASSRDRASEKLFF.